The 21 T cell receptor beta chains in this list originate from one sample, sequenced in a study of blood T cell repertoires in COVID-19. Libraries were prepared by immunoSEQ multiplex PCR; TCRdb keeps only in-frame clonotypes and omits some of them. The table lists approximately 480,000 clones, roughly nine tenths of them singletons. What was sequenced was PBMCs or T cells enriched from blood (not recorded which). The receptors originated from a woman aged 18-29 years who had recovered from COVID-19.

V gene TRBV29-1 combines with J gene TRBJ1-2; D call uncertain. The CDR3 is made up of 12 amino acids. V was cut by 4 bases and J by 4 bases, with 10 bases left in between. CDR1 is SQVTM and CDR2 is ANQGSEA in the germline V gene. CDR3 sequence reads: CSVAGVSYGYTF. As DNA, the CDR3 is TGCAGCGTTGCCGGGGTCAGCTATGGCTACACCTTC.

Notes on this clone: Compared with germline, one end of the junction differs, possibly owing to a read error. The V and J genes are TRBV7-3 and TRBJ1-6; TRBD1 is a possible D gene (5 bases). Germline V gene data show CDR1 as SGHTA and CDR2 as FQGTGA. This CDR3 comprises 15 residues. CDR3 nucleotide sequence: TGTGTCAGCAGCGCGGACACAAGAGTAAATTCACCCCTCCACTTT. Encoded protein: CVSSADTRVNSPLHF.

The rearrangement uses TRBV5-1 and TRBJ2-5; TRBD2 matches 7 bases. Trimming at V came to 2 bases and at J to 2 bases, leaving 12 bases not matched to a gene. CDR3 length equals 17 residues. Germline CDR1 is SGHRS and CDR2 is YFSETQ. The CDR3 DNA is TGCGCCAGCAGCTTAAAAGGTAGCGGGCAGCTTCAAGAGACCCAGTACTTC. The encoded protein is CASSLKGSGQLQETQYF. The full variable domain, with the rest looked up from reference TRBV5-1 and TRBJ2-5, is KAGVTQTPRYLIKTRGQQVTLSCSPISGHRSVSWYQQTPGQGLQFLFEYFSETQRNKGNFPGRFSGRQFSNSRSEMNVSTLELGDSALYLCASSLKGSGQLQETQYFGPGTRLLVL.

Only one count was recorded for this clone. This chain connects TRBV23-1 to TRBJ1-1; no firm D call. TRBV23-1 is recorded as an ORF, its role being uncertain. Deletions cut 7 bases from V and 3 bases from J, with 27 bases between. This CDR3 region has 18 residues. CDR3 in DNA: TGCGCCAGCATTTCATCCTCCTCGGGGTACCTACTTTACACTGAAGCTTTCTTT. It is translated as CASISSSSGYLLYTEAFF.

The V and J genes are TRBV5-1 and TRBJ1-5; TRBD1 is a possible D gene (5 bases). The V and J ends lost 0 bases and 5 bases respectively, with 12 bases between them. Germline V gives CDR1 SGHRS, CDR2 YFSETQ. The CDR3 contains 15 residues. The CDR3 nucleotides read TGCGCCAGCAGCTTGGCGGGAGGGGTGCATCAGCCCCAGCATTTT. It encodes CASSLAGGVHQPQHF.

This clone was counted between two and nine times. CDR3 protein: CASSLVGGLNYGYTF. The CDR3 region has the DNA TGTGCCAGCAGCTTGGTGGGGGGGCTCAACTATGGCTACACCTTC. The J gene is TRBJ1-2, the V gene TRBV5-4; possible D gene TRBD1, 6 bases. Germline CDR1 is SGHNT and CDR2 is YYREEE (reference sequence). CDR3 length: 15 residues. Trimming shortened V by 0 bases and J by 2 bases, and 11 bases separated the two germline ends.

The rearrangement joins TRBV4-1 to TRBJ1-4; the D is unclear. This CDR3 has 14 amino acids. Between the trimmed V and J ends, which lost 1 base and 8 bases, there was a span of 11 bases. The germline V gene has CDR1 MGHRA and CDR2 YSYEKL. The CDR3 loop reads CASSQGEGREKLFF. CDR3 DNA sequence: TGCGCCAGCAGCCAAGGGGAGGGCCGGGAAAAACTGTTTTTT.

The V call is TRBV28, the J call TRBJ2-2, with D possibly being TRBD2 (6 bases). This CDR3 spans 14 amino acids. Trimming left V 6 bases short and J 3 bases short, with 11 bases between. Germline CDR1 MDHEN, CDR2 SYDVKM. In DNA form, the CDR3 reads TGTGCCAGCAGCCACCGGGGGTACACCGGGGAGCTGTTTTTT. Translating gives CASSHRGYTGELFF.

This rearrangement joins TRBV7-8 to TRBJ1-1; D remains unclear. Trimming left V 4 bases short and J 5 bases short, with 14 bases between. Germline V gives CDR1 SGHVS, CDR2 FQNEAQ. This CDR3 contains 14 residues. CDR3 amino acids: CASSSRQEITEAFF. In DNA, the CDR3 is TGTGCCAGCAGCTCAAGGCAGGAAATAACTGAAGCTTTCTTT.

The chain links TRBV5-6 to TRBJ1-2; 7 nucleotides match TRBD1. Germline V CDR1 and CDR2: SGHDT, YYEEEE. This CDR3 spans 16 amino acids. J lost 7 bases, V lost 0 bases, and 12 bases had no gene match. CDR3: CASSLGLRGQEVGYTF. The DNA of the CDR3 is TGTGCCAGCAGCTTGGGATTGAGGGGGCAGGAGGTTGGCTACACCTTC.

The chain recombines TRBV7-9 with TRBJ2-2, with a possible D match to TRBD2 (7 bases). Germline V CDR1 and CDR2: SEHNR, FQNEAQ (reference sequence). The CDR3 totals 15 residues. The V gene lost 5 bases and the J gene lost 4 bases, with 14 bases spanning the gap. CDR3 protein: CASSHGGGGTGELFF. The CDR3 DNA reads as TGTGCCAGCAGCCACGGAGGGGGGGGCACCGGGGAGCTGTTTTTT.

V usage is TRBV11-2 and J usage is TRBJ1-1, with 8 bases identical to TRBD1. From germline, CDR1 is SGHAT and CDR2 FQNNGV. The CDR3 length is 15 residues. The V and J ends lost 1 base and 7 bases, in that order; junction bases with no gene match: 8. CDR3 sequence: CASSLGAGGFGEAFF. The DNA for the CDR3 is TGTGCCAGCAGCTTAGGTGCAGGGGGCTTTGGTGAAGCTTTCTTT.

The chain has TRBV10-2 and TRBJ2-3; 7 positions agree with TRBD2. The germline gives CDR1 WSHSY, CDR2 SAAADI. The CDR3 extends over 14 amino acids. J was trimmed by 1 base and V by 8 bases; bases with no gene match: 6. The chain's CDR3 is CASRPRGGTDTQYF. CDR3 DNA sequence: TGCGCCAGCCGGCCTCGGGGGGGCACAGATACGCAGTATTTT.

CDR3: CALGGREKQPQHF. The CDR3 coding sequence is TGTGCCCTAGGGGGCAGGGAGAAGCAGCCCCAGCATTTT. This rearrangement joins TRBV19 to TRBJ1-5; 7 positions agree with TRBD1. The CDR3 sequence is 13 residues long. Germline assignment: CDR1 LNHDA and CDR2 SQIVND (reference sequence). V lost 11 bases and J lost 7; bases outside the gene matches: 11.

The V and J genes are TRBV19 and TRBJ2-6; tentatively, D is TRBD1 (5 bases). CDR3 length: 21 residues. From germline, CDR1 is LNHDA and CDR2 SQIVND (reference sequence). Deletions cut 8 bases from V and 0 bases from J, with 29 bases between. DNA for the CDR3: TGTGCCAGTTCCCCTTTGGGCCTAACTTCCCGCAGGGACTCTGGGGCCAACGTCCTGACTTTC. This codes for CASSPLGLTSRRDSGANVLTF.

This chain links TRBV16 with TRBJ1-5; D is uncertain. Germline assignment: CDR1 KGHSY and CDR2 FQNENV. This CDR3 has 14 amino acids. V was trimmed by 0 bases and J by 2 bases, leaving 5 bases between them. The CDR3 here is CASSQSPGNQPQHF. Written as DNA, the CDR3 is TGTGCCAGCAGCCAATCTCCAGGCAATCAGCCCCAGCATTTT.

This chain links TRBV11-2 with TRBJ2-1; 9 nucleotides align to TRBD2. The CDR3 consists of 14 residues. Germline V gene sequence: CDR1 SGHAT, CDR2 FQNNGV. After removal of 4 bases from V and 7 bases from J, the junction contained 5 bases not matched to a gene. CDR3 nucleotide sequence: TGTGCCAGCAGCTACCTAGCGGGGCTGAATGAGCAGTTCTTC. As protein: CASSYLAGLNEQFF.

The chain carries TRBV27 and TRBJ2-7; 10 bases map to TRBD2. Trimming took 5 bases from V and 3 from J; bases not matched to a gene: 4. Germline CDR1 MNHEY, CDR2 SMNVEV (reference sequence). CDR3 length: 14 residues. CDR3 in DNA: TGTGCCAGCAGTCTTAGCGGGGGGATCTACGAGCAGTACTTC. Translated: CASSLSGGIYEQYF.

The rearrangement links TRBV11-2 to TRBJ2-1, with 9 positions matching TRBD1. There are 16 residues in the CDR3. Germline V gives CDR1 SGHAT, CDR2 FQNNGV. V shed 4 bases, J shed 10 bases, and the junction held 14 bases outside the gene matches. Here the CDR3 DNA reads TGTGCCAGCAGCTCCGTACGGGGACAGGGACCACTCGAGCAGTTCTTC. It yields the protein CASSSVRGQGPLEQFF.

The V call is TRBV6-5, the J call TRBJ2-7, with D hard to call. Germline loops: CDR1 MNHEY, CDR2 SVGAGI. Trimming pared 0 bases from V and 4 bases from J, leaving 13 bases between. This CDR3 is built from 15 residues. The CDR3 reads CASSYSGGSVYEQYF. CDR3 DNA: TGTGCCAGCAGTTACTCAGGCGGTAGTGTATACGAGCAGTACTTC.

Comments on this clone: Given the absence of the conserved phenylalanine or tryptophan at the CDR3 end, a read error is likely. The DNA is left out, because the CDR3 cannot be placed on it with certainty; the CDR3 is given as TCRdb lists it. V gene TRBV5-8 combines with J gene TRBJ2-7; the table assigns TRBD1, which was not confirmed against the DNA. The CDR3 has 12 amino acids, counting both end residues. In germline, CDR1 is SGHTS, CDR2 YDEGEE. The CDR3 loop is CASSHRTGTGGI.